This TCR beta chain comes out of a study of blood T cells in healthy people across ages. Study results and limitations: Naive T cell percentage and TCR beta diversity correlated strongly. The fall in TCR beta diversity per million T cells was roughly linear with age.

Points on this clonotype: Its target is not known.

A J-beta primer mix and a sample-barcoded 5' primer were used in a second PCR of roughly 6 to 11 cycles. Each TCR beta cDNA got a 12-nucleotide random molecular identifier. MiXCR, run by TCRdb on the 5' RACE reads, gives a single entry per CDR3 protein. Of a few hundred thousand distinct CDR3 sequences listed, roughly a quarter were seen once; the top ten hold approximately 3.5%. The V end was cut by 12 bases, the J end by 5 bases, with 27 bases between. The CDR3 has 16 amino acids. CDR1 is KGHDR, CDR2 SFDVKD, per germline. This sample was shared with a second study, whose subject was T cells of mothers and their children. From that paper: Across the analysis, no persistent microchimeric T cell clones were detected.

This TCR came from a boy between 2 and 15 years old in good health. The specimen sequenced was blood. The chain has TRBV24-1 and TRBJ1-2; D is unresolved. The CDR3 nucleotides are TGTGCCGCCGACCATTGGAAGCCTTCGGACCTTTATGGCTACACCTTC. Its translation: CAADHWKPSDLYGYTF.